This T cell receptor (beta chain) was identified in a study of T cells after yellow fever vaccination. Study-wide results and limits: Peaking faster, on day 5 versus 15, the secondary response was nonetheless weaker. Subsequent booster samples again held most clones from primary vaccination (around 96% CD4, about 90% CD8). FACS-sorted repertoires could harbor abundant contaminating bulk-population clonotypes.

Germline V gene lookup returns CDR1 SGHRS and CDR2 YFSETQ. CDR3 length equals 16 residues. V lost 4 bases and J lost 3; bases outside the gene matches: 13. Researchers made TCR cDNA using 5'RACE template switching, and this step added a universal primer site and UMIs. TCRdb analysed the 5' RACE reads with MiXCR anew, one entry per CDR3 protein. There are approximately 350,000 distinct CDR3 sequences in the sample; approximately 10% occur only once, and more than 15% lies in the top ten. This clonotype was detected ten times or more. Its matching antigen is unknown. Here the sequenced sample was PBMCs, taken on the day of the first yellow fever vaccination. The clonotype was recovered from a young man who received the YFV17D yellow fever vaccine. V usage is TRBV5-1 and J usage is TRBJ2-7, with 7 bases that match TRBD1. CDR3 loop: CASSPSGQRTLYEQYF. Here the CDR3 DNA reads TGCGCCAGCAGCCCTTCGGGACAGCGAACCCTCTACGAGCAGTACTTC.